The entry below gives a single T cell receptor beta chain sequence along with its context. Its antigen remains unknown. This sample stems from a study of post-analysis software for immune sequencing data. Unique molecular identifiers were present in the TCR beta cDNA libraries. Each batch of roughly 1 to 10 million T cells produced roughly 500,000 cDNA molecules. Each CDR3 protein gets one entry after TCRdb re-called the PCR reads with MiXCR. The repertoire holds around 710,000 distinct CDR3 sequences, approximately 44% seen once, with around 4.7% in the top ten. Study-wide results and limits: Controls significantly exceeded multiple sclerosis patients in normalized Chao1 diversity.

Sequencing was performed on blood. The clonotype comes from a girl aged 10 to 17 with multiple sclerosis.

The CDR3 region is CAIGVQETQYF. For the CDR3, the DNA is TGTGCCATCGGTGTTCAAGAGACCCAGTACTTC. The J gene is TRBJ2-5, the V gene TRBV10-3; unclear D gene. Trimming removed 8 bases at V and 2 bases at J, with 6 bases between. Per germline, CDR1 ENHRY and CDR2 SYGVKD. CDR3 length: 11 amino acids.